Listed below are T cell receptor beta chains from one sample, sequenced in a study of blood T cells in healthy people across ages. TCRdb ran MiXCR on the 5' RACE reads and lists one entry per CDR3 protein. Of hundreds of thousands of distinct CDR3 sequences listed, approximately 40% are singletons. The material sequenced was blood. These receptors were collected from a man aged 80 or over in good health. CDR3s include the opening cysteine and the closing phenylalanine or tryptophan. D genes are given only for firm matches. The size entry is marked missing in some rows and otherwise reads once, few, many or a size class.

TRBJ2-7 TRBV24-1 - few TGTGCCACCAGTGTTCTGGGGCCTGGGGGATCCGAGCAGTACTTC CATSVLGPGGSEQYF
TRBJ1-5 TRBV27 - - TGTGCCAGCAGTTCATCAGGGTCGTGGGGATATCAGCCCCAGCATTTT CASSSSGSWGYQPQHF
TRBJ1-6 TRBV2 - few TGTGCCAGCACCTTGAACAACAGAAATTTATTTTCCCTCCACTTT CASTLNNRNLFSLHF
TRBJ2-7 TRBV7-9 TRBD2 few TGTGCCAGCAGCCCGCCGGGATTGGGAGCGGGAGGCTCCTACGAGCAGTACTTC CASSPPGLGAGGSYEQYF
TRBJ2-5 TRBV27 TRBD1 few TGTGCCAGCAGTTCTCGACAGGGCTCCCAAGAGACCCAGTACTTC CASSSRQGSQETQYF
TRBJ2-4 TRBV20-1 TRBD2 few TGCAGTGCGACCAGCGGGAACGACATTCAGTACTTC CSATSGNDIQYF
TRBJ1-6 TRBV6-5 TRBD1 - TGTGCCAGCAGTTATTGGAGGGGACAGGGGTCTAATTCACCCCTCCACTTT CASSYWRGQGSNSPLHF
TRBJ2-7 TRBV12-3/TRBV12-4 TRBD1 many TGTGCCAGCAGTGCGACCGGGACAGGATCCTACGAGCAGTACTTC CASSATGTGSYEQYF
TRBJ2-1 TRBV29-1 - - TGCAGCCCCGAGGTTAGGATAGCGGCAACAGTTCAGCAGTTCTTC CSPEVRIAATVQQFF
TRBJ2-1 TRBV5-6 TRBD2 - TGTGCCAGCAGCTTCGGGGGGGGAAACTCCTACAATGAGCAGTTCTTC CASSFGGGNSYNEQFF
TRBJ2-7 TRBV7-8 TRBD1 - TGTGCCAGCAGCCGTGGACAGGGTAAAAAGGACGAGCAGTACTTC CASSRGQGKKDEQYF
TRBJ2-3 TRBV7-2 TRBD2 - TGTGCCAGCAGCCCGGGACTAGCGGGGGGTTGGGCGGATACGCAGTATTTT CASSPGLAGGWADTQYF
TRBJ2-7 TRBV7-2 - - TGTGCCAGCAGTTTTACGGGATTCTCCTACGAGCAGTACTTC CASSFTGFSYEQYF
TRBJ1-6 TRBV6-2/TRBV6-3 TRBD1 - TGTGCCAGCAGCCCTACAGGGGAGAATTCACCCCTCCACTTT CASSPTGENSPLHF
TRBJ2-1 TRBV2 - - TGTGCCTGCGGCGGTCAGCCCTTCTACGAGCAGTTCTTC CACGGQPFYEQFF
TRBJ2-7 TRBV5-8 - - TGTGCCAGCAGCCAGTGGGCGGTGGAGCAGTACTTC CASSQWAVEQYF
TRBJ2-7 TRBV4-3 - - TGCGCCAGCAGCCAAGAAAGAACACAGCGCTACGAGCAGTACTTC CASSQERTQRYEQYF
TRBJ1-5 TRBV6-1 - - TGTGCCAGCAGTGAAGCGGGGGGGGCCAGCAATCAGCCCCAGCATTTT CASSEAGGASNQPQHF
TRBJ1-5 TRBV7-6 - - TGTGCCACCAGTCAGGGGAGCAATCAGCCCCAGCATTTT CATSQGSNQPQHF
TRBJ1-5 TRBV6-1 - - TGTGCCTGCGAAAGACAGCCAAACAATCAGCCCCAGCATTTT CACERQPNNQPQHF
TRBJ2-5 TRBV18 - few TGTGCCAGCTCGCCTCGACAGCCTCAAGAGACCCAGTACTTC CASSPRQPQETQYF
TRBJ2-7 TRBV2 - - TGTGCCAGCACCACGGACGGGGACGAGCAGTACTTC CASTTDGDEQYF
TRBJ2-5 TRBV21-1 - - TGTGCCAGCAGCAAAGGGGCAAGGGATGAGACCCAGTACTTC CASSKGARDETQYF
TRBJ2-1 TRBV14 - few TGTGCCAGCAGACGCGGCTCATCCTGGGAGCAGTTCTTC CASRRGSSWEQFF
TRBJ2-7 TRBV5-6 TRBD2 few TGTGCCAGCAGCCGACTAGCGGGAACCGACGAGCAGTACTTC CASSRLAGTDEQYF
TRBJ2-7 TRBV20-1 TRBD1 few TGCAGTGCCCTCCCAGGGGGCACCTACGAGCAGTACTTC CSALPGGTYEQYF
TRBJ2-3 TRBV6-2/TRBV6-3 - few TGTGCCAGCTACTCAGGGACGACCTTGGATACGCAGTATTTT CASYSGTTLDTQYF
TRBJ2-7 TRBV5-1 TRBD1 - TGCGCCAGCATGGGGCAGGGGGCCCCCTACGAGCAGTACTTC CASMGQGAPYEQYF
TRBJ2-5 TRBV18 - - TGTGCCAGCTCGGGCCAGGGGAAGGGCTTCCAAGAGACCCAGTACTTC CASSGQGKGFQETQYF
TRBJ2-3 TRBV9 - - TGTGCCAGCAGCGTAGCCGGCTATCCCACAGATACGCAGTATTTT CASSVAGYPTDTQYF
TRBJ1-2 TRBV20-1 - - TGCAGTGCCCCGCTCTGGGAGACAGCTAACTATGGCTACACCTTC CSAPLWETANYGYTF
TRBJ2-5 TRBV4-3 - - TGCGCCAGCAGCCAAGATCTAGGGTCCCGTCATACGGGGACCCAGTACTTC CASSQDLGSRHTGTQYF
TRBJ2-6 TRBV7-9 - - TGTGCCAGCAGCCCCCTCCCCCGACCCTCTGGGGCCAACGTCCTGACTTTC CASSPLPRPSGANVLTF
TRBJ2-7 TRBV27 - - TGTGCCAGCACGGGACATCTGGACGAGCAGTACTTC CASTGHLDEQYF
TRBJ2-1 TRBV6-1 - - TGTGCCAGCAGTGAACGAAATGAGCAGTTCTTC CASSERNEQFF
TRBJ2-7 TRBV20-1 TRBD2 few TGCAGTGCTCCAAGCGGGAGGGAGTACGAGCAGTACTTC CSAPSGREYEQYF
TRBJ1-1 TRBV7-9 TRBD1 - TGTGCCAGCAGCAAAACCGGGACAGTGAACACTGAAGCTTTCTTT CASSKTGTVNTEAFF
TRBJ2-7 TRBV20-1 - - TGCAGTGCTTCAAAAAAATACGAGCAGTACTTC CSASKKYEQYF
TRBJ2-2 TRBV7-3 TRBD2 once TGTGCCAGCAGGGGACTAGCGAACACCGGGGAGCTGTTTTTT CASRGLANTGELFF
TRBJ1-6 TRBV2 TRBD1 - TGTGCCAGCACGCACACGGACAGGGAGAATTCACCCCTCCACTTT CASTHTDRENSPLHF
TRBJ2-7 TRBV6-5 TRBD1 few TGTGCCAGCAGTTACTCTTACGACAGGGTAGCATCCTACGAGCAGTACTTC CASSYSYDRVASYEQYF
TRBJ1-1 TRBV4-3 - - TGCGCCAGCAGCCAAGACCCCCGCGGAAACACTGAAGCTTTCTTT CASSQDPRGNTEAFF
TRBJ1-4 TRBV20-1 - few TGCAGTGCTTTCCCATACAGGATTAATGAAAAACTGTTTTTT CSAFPYRINEKLFF
TRBJ2-1 TRBV20-1 - - TGCAGTGCTAGACCTAGTATCAATGAGCAGTTCTTC CSARPSINEQFF
TRBJ1-3 TRBV28 - - TGTGCCAGCAGTACGACAAACCACGTTGGAAACACCATATATTTT CASSTTNHVGNTIYF
TRBJ2-1 TRBV7-2 - few TGTGCCAGCAGCTCTGAACCCGGGTTCATGGGGGATGAGCAGTTCTTC CASSSEPGFMGDEQFF
TRBJ2-2 TRBV7-2 - - TGTGCCAGCAGCTCGCAGGGTTCCGGGGAGCTGTTTTTT CASSSQGSGELFF
TRBJ2-5 TRBV6-2/TRBV6-3 - - TGTGCCAGCAGGGGCCAGGGTGAGGAGACCCAGTACTTC CASRGQGEETQYF
TRBJ1-5 TRBV30 - - TGTGCCTGGAGTGTACGCGGCAGACTCCAGCCCCAGCATTTT CAWSVRGRLQPQHF
TRBJ2-3 TRBV14 TRBD2 - TGTGCCAGCAGCCAAGGCCCTCGGGGACTAGCGGCCACAGATACGCAGTATTTT CASSQGPRGLAATDTQYF
TRBJ1-5 TRBV27 TRBD1 few TGTGCCAGCAGCCGGACAGGGGGGAGTAATAGCAATCAGCCCCAGCATTTT CASSRTGGSNSNQPQHF
TRBJ2-3 TRBV20-1 - - TGCAGTGCTAGAGATAAGGAATCCGGGAGTACGCAGTATTTT CSARDKESGSTQYF